This is a list of T cell receptor beta chains from one sample in a study of blood T cell repertoires in COVID-19. Clones were sequenced by immunoSEQ multiplex PCR, and TCRdb holds only the in-frame ones, with some missing. The sample consists of fewer than 300,000 clones, approximately 90% of them appearing once. Sequencing was done on a sample of peripheral blood. The receptors originated from a man aged 60-69 years who had recovered from COVID-19. Each CDR3 is given with its conserved first and last residue. Fields, in order: J gene, V gene, D gene, CDR3 length, clone size, CDR3 DNA, CDR3 protein. A D gene is named only where the DNA matches it firmly. Not every row has a clone size; where given, it reads once, few, many or a size class.

J gene: TRBJ2-3; V gene: TRBV9; D gene: -; CDR3 length: 18; clone size: -; CDR3 DNA: TGTGCCAGCAGCCGAAATCACAAAAAAGGGGTGAACACAGATACGCAGTATTTT; CDR3 protein: CASSRNHKKGVNTDTQYF
J gene: TRBJ2-4; V gene: TRBV2; D gene: -; CDR3 length: 13; clone size: -; CDR3 DNA: TGTGCCAGCACGCGAATAGGGGGAAACATTCAGTACTTC; CDR3 protein: CASTRIGGNIQYF
J gene: TRBJ2-3; V gene: TRBV3-1/TRBV3-2; D gene: -; CDR3 length: 15; clone size: -; CDR3 DNA: TGTGCCAGCAGCCAAGATCAGGGCCCCACAGATACGCAGTATTTT; CDR3 protein: CASSQDQGPTDTQYF
J gene: TRBJ2-3; V gene: TRBV5-1; D gene: -; CDR3 length: 12; clone size: -; CDR3 DNA: TGCGCCAGCAGCCACCTCGGAGATACGCAGTATTTT; CDR3 protein: CASSHLGDTQYF
J gene: TRBJ1-6; V gene: TRBV3-1/TRBV3-2; D gene: -; CDR3 length: 14; clone size: -; CDR3 DNA: TGTGCCAGCGCCCGGGACATTAAAAATTCACCCCTCCACTTT; CDR3 protein: CASARDIKNSPLHF
J gene: TRBJ2-7; V gene: TRBV3-1/TRBV3-2; D gene: TRBD1; CDR3 length: 13; clone size: medium-sized; CDR3 DNA: TGTGCCAGCAGCCACAGGGGGCGCTACGAGCAGTACTTC; CDR3 protein: CASSHRGRYEQYF
J gene: TRBJ2-5; V gene: TRBV11-2; D gene: -; CDR3 length: 17; clone size: -; CDR3 DNA: TGTGCCAGCAGCTTACCTTCCCCAGGGGCGGTTCAAGAGACCCAGTACTTC; CDR3 protein: CASSLPSPGAVQETQYF
J gene: TRBJ2-1; V gene: TRBV10-1; D gene: TRBD2; CDR3 length: 17; clone size: once; CDR3 DNA: TGCGCCAGCAGTGATCCGGCTAGCGGGGTTCCCTACAATGAGCAGTTCTTC; CDR3 protein: CASSDPASGVPYNEQFF
J gene: TRBJ1-1; V gene: TRBV5-1; D gene: -; CDR3 length: 17; clone size: -; CDR3 DNA: TGCGCCAGCAGCCGGCCTTCCGCACAGGGTTTGTCCGCTGAAGCTTTCTTT; CDR3 protein: CASSRPSAQGLSAEAFF
J gene: TRBJ1-5; V gene: TRBV19; D gene: -; CDR3 length: 14; clone size: -; CDR3 DNA: TGTGCCAGTAGTAACAGGGTTGGCAATCAGCCCCAGCATTTT; CDR3 protein: CASSNRVGNQPQHF
J gene: TRBJ2-7; V gene: TRBV19; D gene: -; CDR3 length: 15; clone size: -; CDR3 DNA: TGTGCCAGCACCCGGGACTCAATAAACCCCTACGAGCAGTACTTC; CDR3 protein: CASTRDSINPYEQYF
J gene: TRBJ2-6; V gene: TRBV4-2; D gene: -; CDR3 length: 19; clone size: -; CDR3 DNA: TGTGCCAGCAGCCCTAGACAGCCATTCATTCCCTCTGGGGCCAACGTCCTGACTTTC; CDR3 protein: CASSPRQPFIPSGANVLTF
J gene: TRBJ2-1; V gene: TRBV7-3; D gene: TRBD2; CDR3 length: 15; clone size: -; CDR3 DNA: TGTGCCAGCAGCCCCCAAGCGGGGGGGCCGAGTGAGCAGTTCTTC; CDR3 protein: CASSPQAGGPSEQFF
J gene: TRBJ2-3; V gene: TRBV3-1/TRBV3-2; D gene: TRBD2; CDR3 length: 16; clone size: -; CDR3 DNA: TGTGCCAGCAGCCCTTTGCCGGGGGGGAGCACAGATACGCAGTATTTT; CDR3 protein: CASSPLPGGSTDTQYF
J gene: TRBJ2-6; V gene: TRBV3-1/TRBV3-2; D gene: -; CDR3 length: 19; clone size: -; CDR3 DNA: TGTGCCAGCAGCCAAGATGGGTTGCAGGGCATCTCTGGGGCCAACGTCCTGACTTTC; CDR3 protein: CASSQDGLQGISGANVLTF
J gene: TRBJ2-2; V gene: TRBV5-1; D gene: TRBD2; CDR3 length: 18; clone size: -; CDR3 DNA: TGCGCCAGCAGCCACTATCCTAGCGGGGGGCGAAACACCGGGGAGCTGTTTTTT; CDR3 protein: CASSHYPSGGRNTGELFF
J gene: TRBJ1-4; V gene: TRBV6-5; D gene: -; CDR3 length: 13; clone size: few; CDR3 DNA: TGTGCCAGCAGACAGGCCCCTAATGAAAAACTGTTTTTT; CDR3 protein: CASRQAPNEKLFF
J gene: TRBJ2-3; V gene: TRBV4-1; D gene: -; CDR3 length: 18; clone size: once; CDR3 DNA: TGCGCCAGCAGCCAAGATCGCCCGCCGACGGGTACGGGAGATACGCAGTATTTT; CDR3 protein: CASSQDRPPTGTGDTQYF
J gene: TRBJ1-6; V gene: TRBV10-3; D gene: TRBD1; CDR3 length: 15; clone size: few; CDR3 DNA: TGTGCCATCAGTGAGCCGGGACAGTTTAATTCACCCCTCCACTTT; CDR3 protein: CAISEPGQFNSPLHF
J gene: TRBJ2-3; V gene: TRBV2; D gene: -; CDR3 length: 13; clone size: -; CDR3 DNA: TGTGCCAGCAGCCGGGACAACACAGATACGCAGTATTTT; CDR3 protein: CASSRDNTDTQYF
J gene: TRBJ2-2; V gene: TRBV5-1; D gene: TRBD1; CDR3 length: 14; clone size: -; CDR3 DNA: TGCGCCAGTTCAGGGACAGCAACCACCGGGGAGCTGTTTTTT; CDR3 protein: CASSGTATTGELFF
J gene: TRBJ2-3; V gene: TRBV12-3/TRBV12-4; D gene: -; CDR3 length: 11; clone size: -; CDR3 DNA: TGTGCCAGCAGTATATTAGATACGCAGTATTTT; CDR3 protein: CASSILDTQYF
J gene: TRBJ2-3; V gene: TRBV12-5; D gene: -; CDR3 length: 15; clone size: few; CDR3 DNA: TGTGCTAGTCGCCAGGGGGGCAAGTGGACAGATACGCAGTATTTT; CDR3 protein: CASRQGGKWTDTQYF
J gene: TRBJ2-1; V gene: TRBV6-5; D gene: TRBD2; CDR3 length: 14; clone size: -; CDR3 DNA: TGTGCCAGCAGACCTAGCGGGGGGGCCACTGAGCAGTTCTTC; CDR3 protein: CASRPSGGATEQFF
J gene: TRBJ2-3; V gene: TRBV5-4; D gene: TRBD2; CDR3 length: 18; clone size: -; CDR3 DNA: TGTGCCAGCAGCCGAATCGTTCAACTAGCGGGGGGAGCAGATACGCAGTATTTT; CDR3 protein: CASSRIVQLAGGADTQYF
J gene: TRBJ1-1; V gene: TRBV5-1; D gene: -; CDR3 length: 14; clone size: -; CDR3 DNA: TGCGCCAGCAGCTGGGCCGCGGGGAGCACTGAAGCTTTCTTT; CDR3 protein: CASSWAAGSTEAFF
J gene: TRBJ1-5; V gene: TRBV7-2; D gene: TRBD1; CDR3 length: 15; clone size: -; CDR3 DNA: TGTGCCAGCAGCTTAGGGACAGGGAACAATCAGCCCCAGCATTTT; CDR3 protein: CASSLGTGNNQPQHF
J gene: TRBJ1-2; V gene: TRBV5-5; D gene: TRBD1; CDR3 length: 18; clone size: -; CDR3 DNA: TGTGCCAGCAGCTCTCTTCCCCGTCCGGGACAGGATCTTTATGGCTACACCTTC; CDR3 protein: CASSSLPRPGQDLYGYTF
J gene: TRBJ1-1; V gene: TRBV9; D gene: -; CDR3 length: 11; clone size: -; CDR3 DNA: TGTGCCAGCAGTCCAAGACAGGAAGCTTTCTTT; CDR3 protein: CASSPRQEAFF
J gene: TRBJ1-5; V gene: TRBV4-1; D gene: TRBD1; CDR3 length: 17; clone size: -; CDR3 DNA: TGCGCCAGCAGCCAAGATCCCGGGACAGGGGCTGATCAGCCCCAGCATTTT; CDR3 protein: CASSQDPGTGADQPQHF
J gene: TRBJ1-5; V gene: TRBV27; D gene: -; CDR3 length: 14; clone size: -; CDR3 DNA: TGTGCCAGCAGGCCACAGGGCTACAATCAGCCCCAGCATTTT; CDR3 protein: CASRPQGYNQPQHF
J gene: TRBJ1-2; V gene: TRBV10-3; D gene: -; CDR3 length: 14; clone size: -; CDR3 DNA: TGTGCCATCAGAGGCGGGGGGCAGGACTATGGCTACACCTTC; CDR3 protein: CAIRGGGQDYGYTF
J gene: TRBJ2-5; V gene: TRBV24-1; D gene: TRBD1; CDR3 length: 15; clone size: -; CDR3 DNA: TGTGCCACCAGTGGGACAGGACCTTACCAAGAGACCCAGTACTTC; CDR3 protein: CATSGTGPYQETQYF
J gene: TRBJ1-3; V gene: TRBV19; D gene: TRBD1; CDR3 length: 18; clone size: -; CDR3 DNA: TGTGCCAGTAGTAAATACTCGGGACAGCCAAGCTCTGGAAACACCATATATTTT; CDR3 protein: CASSKYSGQPSSGNTIYF
J gene: TRBJ1-1; V gene: TRBV11-1; D gene: -; CDR3 length: 14; clone size: -; CDR3 DNA: TGTGCCAGCAGCTTAGGACAGCTGAACACTGAAGCTTTCTTT; CDR3 protein: CASSLGQLNTEAFF
J gene: TRBJ1-3; V gene: TRBV27; D gene: TRBD1; CDR3 length: 15; clone size: -; CDR3 DNA: TGTGCCAGCAGCCCATCGACAGGGTCTGGAAACACCATATATTTT; CDR3 protein: CASSPSTGSGNTIYF
J gene: TRBJ2-1; V gene: TRBV12-5; D gene: TRBD1; CDR3 length: 13; clone size: -; CDR3 DNA: TGTGCTAGTGGGGAAACAGGGGACAATGAGCAGTTCTTC; CDR3 protein: CASGETGDNEQFF
J gene: TRBJ2-4; V gene: TRBV24-1; D gene: -; CDR3 length: 15; clone size: -; CDR3 DNA: TGTGCCACCAGTGACCCAAGGGGTGCCAAAAACATTCAGTACTTC; CDR3 protein: CATSDPRGAKNIQYF
J gene: TRBJ1-1; V gene: TRBV7-9; D gene: TRBD1; CDR3 length: 17; clone size: -; CDR3 DNA: TGTGCCAGCAGCCCTAGGCTACGGGGACAGGCGAACACTGAAGCTTTCTTT; CDR3 protein: CASSPRLRGQANTEAFF